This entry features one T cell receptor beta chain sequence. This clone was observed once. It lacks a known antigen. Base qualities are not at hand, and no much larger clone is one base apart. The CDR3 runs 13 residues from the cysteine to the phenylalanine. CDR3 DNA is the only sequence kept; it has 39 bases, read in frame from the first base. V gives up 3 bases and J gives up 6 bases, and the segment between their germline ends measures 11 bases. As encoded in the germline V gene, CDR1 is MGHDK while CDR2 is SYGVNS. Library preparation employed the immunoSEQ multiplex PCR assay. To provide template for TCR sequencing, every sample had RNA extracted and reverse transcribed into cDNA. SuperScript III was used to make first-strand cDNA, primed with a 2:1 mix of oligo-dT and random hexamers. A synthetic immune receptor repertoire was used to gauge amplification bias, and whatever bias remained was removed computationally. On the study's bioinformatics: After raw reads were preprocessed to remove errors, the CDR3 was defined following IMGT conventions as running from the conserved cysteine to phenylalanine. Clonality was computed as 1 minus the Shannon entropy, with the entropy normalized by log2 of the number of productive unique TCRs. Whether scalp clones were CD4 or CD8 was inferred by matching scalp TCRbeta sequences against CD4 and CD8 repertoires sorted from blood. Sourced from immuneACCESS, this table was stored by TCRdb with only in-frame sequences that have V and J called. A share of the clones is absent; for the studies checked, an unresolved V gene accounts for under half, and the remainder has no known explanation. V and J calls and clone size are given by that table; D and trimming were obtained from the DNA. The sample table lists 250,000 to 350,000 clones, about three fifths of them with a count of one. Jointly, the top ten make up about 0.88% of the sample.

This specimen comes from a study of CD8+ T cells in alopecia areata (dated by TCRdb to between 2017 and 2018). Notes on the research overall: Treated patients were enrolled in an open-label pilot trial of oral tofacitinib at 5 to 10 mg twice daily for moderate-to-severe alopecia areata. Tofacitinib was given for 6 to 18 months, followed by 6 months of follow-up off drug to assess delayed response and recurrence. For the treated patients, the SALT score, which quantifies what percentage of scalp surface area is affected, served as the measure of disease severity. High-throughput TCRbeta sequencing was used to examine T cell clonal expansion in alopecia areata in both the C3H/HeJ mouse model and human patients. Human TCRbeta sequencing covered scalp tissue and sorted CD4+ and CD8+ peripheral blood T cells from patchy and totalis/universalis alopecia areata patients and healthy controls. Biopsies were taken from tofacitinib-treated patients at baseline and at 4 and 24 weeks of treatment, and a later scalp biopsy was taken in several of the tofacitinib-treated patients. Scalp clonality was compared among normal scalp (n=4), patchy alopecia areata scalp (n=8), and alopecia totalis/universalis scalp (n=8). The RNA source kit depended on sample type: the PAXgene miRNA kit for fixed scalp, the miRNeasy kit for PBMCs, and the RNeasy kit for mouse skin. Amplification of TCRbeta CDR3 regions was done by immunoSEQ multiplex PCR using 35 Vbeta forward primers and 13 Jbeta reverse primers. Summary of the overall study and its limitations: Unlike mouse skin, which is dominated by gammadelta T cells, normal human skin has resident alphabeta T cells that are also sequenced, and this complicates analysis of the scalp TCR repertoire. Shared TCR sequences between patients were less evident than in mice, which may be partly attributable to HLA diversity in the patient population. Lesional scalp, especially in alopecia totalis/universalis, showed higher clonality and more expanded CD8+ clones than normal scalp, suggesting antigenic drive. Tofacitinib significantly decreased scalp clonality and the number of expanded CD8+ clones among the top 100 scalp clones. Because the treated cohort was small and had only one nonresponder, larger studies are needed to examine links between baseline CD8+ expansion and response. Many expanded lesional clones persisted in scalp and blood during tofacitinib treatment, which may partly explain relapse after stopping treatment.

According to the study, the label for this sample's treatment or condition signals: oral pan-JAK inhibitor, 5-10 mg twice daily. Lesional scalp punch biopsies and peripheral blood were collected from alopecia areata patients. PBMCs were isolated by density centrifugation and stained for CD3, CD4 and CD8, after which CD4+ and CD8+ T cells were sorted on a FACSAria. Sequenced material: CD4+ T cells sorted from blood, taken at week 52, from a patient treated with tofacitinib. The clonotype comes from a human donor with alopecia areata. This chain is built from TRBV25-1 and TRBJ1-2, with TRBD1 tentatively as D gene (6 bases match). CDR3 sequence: CASSDQGFDGYTF. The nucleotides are TGTGCCAGCAGTGACCAGGGGTTTGATGGCTACACCTTC.